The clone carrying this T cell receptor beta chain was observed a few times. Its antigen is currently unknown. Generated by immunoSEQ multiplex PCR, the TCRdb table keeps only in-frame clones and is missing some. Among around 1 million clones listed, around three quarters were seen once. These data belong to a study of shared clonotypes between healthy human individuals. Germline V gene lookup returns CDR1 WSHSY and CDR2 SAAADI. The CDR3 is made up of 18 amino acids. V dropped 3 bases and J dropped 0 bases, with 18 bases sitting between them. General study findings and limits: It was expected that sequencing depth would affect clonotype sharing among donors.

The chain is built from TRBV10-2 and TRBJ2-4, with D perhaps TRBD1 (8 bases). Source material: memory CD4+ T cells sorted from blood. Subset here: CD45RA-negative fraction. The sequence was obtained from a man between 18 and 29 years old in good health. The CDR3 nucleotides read TGCGCCAGCAGTGACACAGGGGGGGGGAACGGAGCCAAAAACATTCAGTACTTC. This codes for CASSDTGGGNGAKNIQYF.